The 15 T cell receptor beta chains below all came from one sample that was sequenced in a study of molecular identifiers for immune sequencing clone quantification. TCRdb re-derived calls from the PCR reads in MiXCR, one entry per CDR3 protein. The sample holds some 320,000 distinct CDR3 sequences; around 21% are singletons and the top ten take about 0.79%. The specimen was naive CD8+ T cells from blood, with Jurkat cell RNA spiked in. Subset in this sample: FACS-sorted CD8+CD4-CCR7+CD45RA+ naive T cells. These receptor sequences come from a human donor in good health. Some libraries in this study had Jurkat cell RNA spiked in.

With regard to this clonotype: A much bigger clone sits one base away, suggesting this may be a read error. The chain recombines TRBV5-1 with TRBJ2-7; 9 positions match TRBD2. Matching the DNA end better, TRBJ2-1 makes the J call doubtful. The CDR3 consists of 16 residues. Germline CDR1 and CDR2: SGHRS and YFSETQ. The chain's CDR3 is CASSQTSGLLTYEQFF. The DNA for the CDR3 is TGCGCCAGCAGCCAGACTAGCGGCCTCCTAACCTACGAGCAGTTCTTC.

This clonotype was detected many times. CDR3 region: CASSQDTGVEKLFF. CDR3 DNA: TGCGCCAGCAGCCAAGATACCGGGGTGGAAAAACTGTTTTTT. The rearrangement joins TRBV4-3 to TRBJ1-4; D gene uncertain. Trimming pared 0 bases from V and 8 bases from J, leaving 10 bases between. There are 14 residues in the CDR3. CDR1 LGHNA and CDR2 YSLEER come from the germline V gene.

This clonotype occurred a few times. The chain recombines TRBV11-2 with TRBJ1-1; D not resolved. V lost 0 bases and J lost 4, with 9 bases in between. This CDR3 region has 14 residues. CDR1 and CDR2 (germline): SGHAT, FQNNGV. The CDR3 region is CASSLDSPPTEAFF. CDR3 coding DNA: TGTGCCAGCAGCTTAGACAGTCCCCCCACTGAAGCTTTCTTT.

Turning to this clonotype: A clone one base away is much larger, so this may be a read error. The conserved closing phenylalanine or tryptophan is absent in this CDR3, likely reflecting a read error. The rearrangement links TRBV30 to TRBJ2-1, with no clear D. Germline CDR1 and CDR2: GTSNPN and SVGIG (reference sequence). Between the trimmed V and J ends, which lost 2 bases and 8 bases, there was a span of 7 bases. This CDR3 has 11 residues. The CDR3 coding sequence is TGTGCCTGGAGTTCCCCCCATGAGCAGTTCTCC. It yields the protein CAWSSPHEQFS.

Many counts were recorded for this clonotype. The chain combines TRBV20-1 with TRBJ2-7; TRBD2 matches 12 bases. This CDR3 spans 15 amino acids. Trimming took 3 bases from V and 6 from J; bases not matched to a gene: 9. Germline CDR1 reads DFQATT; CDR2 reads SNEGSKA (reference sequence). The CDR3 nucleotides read TGCAGTGCTAGGCACCTAGCGGGAGGGCCCGTCGAGCAGTACTTC. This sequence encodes CSARHLAGGPVEQYF.

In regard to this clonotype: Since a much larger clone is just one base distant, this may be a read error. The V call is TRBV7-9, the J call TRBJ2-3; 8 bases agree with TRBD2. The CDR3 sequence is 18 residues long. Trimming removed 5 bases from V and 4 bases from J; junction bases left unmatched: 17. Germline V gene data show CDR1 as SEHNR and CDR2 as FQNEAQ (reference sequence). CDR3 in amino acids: CASSRTLGLTGGPDTQYF. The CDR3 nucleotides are TGTGCCAGCAGCCGCACACTCGGACTAACGGGAGGGCCAGATACGCAGTATTTT.

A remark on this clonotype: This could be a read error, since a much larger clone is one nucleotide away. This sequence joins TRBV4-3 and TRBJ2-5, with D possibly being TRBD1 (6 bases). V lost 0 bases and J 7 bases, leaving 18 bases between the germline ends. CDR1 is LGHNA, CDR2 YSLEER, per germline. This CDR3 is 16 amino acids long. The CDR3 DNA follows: TGCGCCAGCAGCCAAGATGTCGCAGGGGATCTCGGGACCCAGTACTTC. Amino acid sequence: CASSQDVAGDLGTQYF.

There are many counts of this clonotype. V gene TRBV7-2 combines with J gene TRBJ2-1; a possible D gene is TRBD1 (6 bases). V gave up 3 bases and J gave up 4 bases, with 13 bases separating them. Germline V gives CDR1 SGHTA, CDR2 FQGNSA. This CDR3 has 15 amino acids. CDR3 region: CASSLTGLGYNEQFF. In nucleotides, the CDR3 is TGTGCCAGCAGCTTGACAGGTTTGGGGTACAATGAGCAGTTCTTC. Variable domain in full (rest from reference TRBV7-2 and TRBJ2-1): GAGVSQSPSNKVTEKGKDVELRCDPISGHTALYWYRQSLGQGLEFLIYFQGNSAPDKSGLPSDRFSAERTGGSVSTLTIQRTQQEDSAVYLCASSLTGLGYNEQFFGPGTRLTVL.

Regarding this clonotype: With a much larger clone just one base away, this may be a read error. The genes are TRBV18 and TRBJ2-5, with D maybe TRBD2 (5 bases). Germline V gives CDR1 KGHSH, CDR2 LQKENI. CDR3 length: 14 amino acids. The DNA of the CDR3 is TGTGCCAGCTCACCCCCGGGGTCAAGGGAGACCCAGTGCTTC. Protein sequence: CASSPPGSRETQCF.

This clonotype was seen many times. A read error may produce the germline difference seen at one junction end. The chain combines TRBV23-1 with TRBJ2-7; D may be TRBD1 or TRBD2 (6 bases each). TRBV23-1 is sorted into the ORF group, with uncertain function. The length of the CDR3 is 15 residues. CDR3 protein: CASSGSGGAAYEQCF. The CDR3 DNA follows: TGCGCCAGCAGTGGTTCCGGGGGCGCGGCCTACGAGCAGTGCTTC.

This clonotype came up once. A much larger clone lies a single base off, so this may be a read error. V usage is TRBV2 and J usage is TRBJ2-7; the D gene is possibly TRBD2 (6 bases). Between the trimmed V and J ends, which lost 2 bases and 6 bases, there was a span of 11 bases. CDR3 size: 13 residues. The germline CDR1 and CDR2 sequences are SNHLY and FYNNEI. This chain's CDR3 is CASSERGVFEQYF. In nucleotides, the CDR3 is TGTGCCAGCAGTGAACGCGGGGTATTCGAGCAGTACTTC.

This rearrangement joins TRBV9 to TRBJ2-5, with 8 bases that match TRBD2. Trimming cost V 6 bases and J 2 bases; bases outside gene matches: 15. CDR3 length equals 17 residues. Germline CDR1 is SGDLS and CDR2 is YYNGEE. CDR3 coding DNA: TGTGCCAGCACCGCAGGTCGGGGGGGCTCTGTTCAAGAGACCCAGTACTTC. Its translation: CASTAGRGGSVQETQYF.

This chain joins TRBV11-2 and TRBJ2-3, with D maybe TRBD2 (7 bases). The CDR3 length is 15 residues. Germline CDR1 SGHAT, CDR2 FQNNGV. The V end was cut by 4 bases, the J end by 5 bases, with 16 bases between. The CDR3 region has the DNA TGTGCCAGCAGCTCCCTCGTAGGGGGGGGAGATACGCAGTATTTT. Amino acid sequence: CASSSLVGGGDTQYF.

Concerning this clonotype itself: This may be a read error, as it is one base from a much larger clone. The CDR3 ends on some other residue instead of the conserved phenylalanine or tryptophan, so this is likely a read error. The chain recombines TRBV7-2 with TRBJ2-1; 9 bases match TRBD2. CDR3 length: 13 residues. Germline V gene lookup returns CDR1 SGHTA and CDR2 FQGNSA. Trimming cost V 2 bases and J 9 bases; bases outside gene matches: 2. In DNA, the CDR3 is TGTGCCAGCAGCTTACTTAGCGGGAGTGAGCAGTTCTCC. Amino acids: CASSLLSGSEQFS.

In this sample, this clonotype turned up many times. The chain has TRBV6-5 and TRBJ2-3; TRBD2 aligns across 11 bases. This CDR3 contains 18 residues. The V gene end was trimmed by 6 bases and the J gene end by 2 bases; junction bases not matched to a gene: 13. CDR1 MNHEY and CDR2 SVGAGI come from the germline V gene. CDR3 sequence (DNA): TGTGCCAGCAGATCACCCCCGGGACTAGCGGAATTCACAGATACGCAGTATTTT. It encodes CASRSPPGLAEFTDTQYF.